These 24 T cell receptor beta chains came from one sample sequenced in a study of blood T cell repertoires in COVID-19 (dated by TCRdb to 2018 to 2020). The library relied on the immunoSEQ multiplex PCR assay. This is the immuneACCESS table as TCRdb keeps it, with only in-frame sequences that have V and J called. A part of the clones is gone; compared with another copy, unresolved V genes explain less than half, and the rest is unexplained. The sample contains 90,000 to 140,000 clones, 85% of them found a single time. About 3.9% of the sample is taken by the ten largest. The sequenced material came from peripheral blood. Receptor source: a man between 50 and 59 years old with acute or convalescent COVID-19.

The chain links TRBV28 to TRBJ2-2; maybe TRBD2 (6 bases). The V end lost 3 bases, the J end lost 4 bases, and 9 bases lay between the germline ends. Looked up from germline, CDR1 is MDHEN and CDR2 is SYDVKM. The CDR3 sequence is 14 residues long. The CDR3 sequence: CASSLRGTTGELFF. CDR3 DNA sequence: TGTGCCAGCAGTTTGCGGGGAACCACCGGGGAGCTGTTTTTT.

The V and J genes are TRBV19 and TRBJ2-7, with D maybe TRBD2 (5 bases). CDR3 size: 13 residues. Trimming took off 3 bases at V and 2 bases at J, with 8 bases between the two ends. CDR1 is LNHDA, CDR2 SQIVND, per germline (reference sequence). The CDR3 nucleotides read TGTGCCAGTAGTATCGGGGTTGCCTACGAGCAGTACTTC. Amino acid sequence: CASSIGVAYEQYF. Full variable domain (outside the CDR3, taken from reference TRBV19 and TRBJ2-7): DGGITQSPKYLFRKEGQNVTLSCEQNLNHDAMYWYRQDPGQGLRLIYYSQIVNDFQKGDIAEGYSVSREKKESFPLTVTSAQKNPTAFYLCASSIGVAYEQYFGPGTRLTVT.

The V gene is TRBV28, the J gene TRBJ2-7; D is perhaps TRBD2 (7 bases). CDR1 MDHEN and CDR2 SYDVKM come from the germline V gene. There are 14 residues in the CDR3. Trimming took 4 bases from V and 0 from J, leaving 10 bases between them. The CDR3 bases are TGTGCCAGCAGTTGGGGGGGCCTCTCCTACGAGCAGTACTTC. Translation: CASSWGGLSYEQYF. Supplemented by reference TRBV28 and TRBJ2-7, the full variable domain reads DVKVTQSSRYLVKRTGEKVFLECVQDMDHENMFWYRQDPGLGLRLIYFSYDVKMKEKGDIPEGYSVSREKKERFSLILESASTNQTSMYLCASSWGGLSYEQYFGPGTRLTVT.

The chain couples TRBV6-5 to TRBJ2-2; D possibly corresponds to TRBD2 (5 bases). The CDR3 runs 15 residues. CDR1 is MNHEY and CDR2 is SVGAGI in the germline V gene. V shed 5 bases and J shed 3 bases, with 13 bases lying between them. The CDR3 reads CASSPRVAHTGELFF. CDR3 sequence (DNA): TGTGCCAGCAGTCCTCGGGTAGCGCACACCGGGGAGCTGTTTTTT.

This clone occurred a few times. The rearrangement joins TRBV7-3 to TRBJ2-1, with D perhaps TRBD2 (5 bases). This CDR3 has 13 amino acids. CDR1 and CDR2 from the germline V gene are SGHTA and FQGTGA. Trimming took 5 bases from V and 7 from J, leaving 12 bases between them. The CDR3 bases are TGTGCCAGCAGCCCAAGTCCGGGGAATGAGCAGTTCTTC. This codes for CASSPSPGNEQFF. The full variable domain, completed using reference TRBV7-3 and TRBJ2-1, is GAGVSQTPSNKVTEKGKYVELRCDPISGHTALYWYRQSLGQGPEFLIYFQGTGAADDSGLPNDRFFAVRPEGSVSTLKIQRTERGDSAVYLCASSPSPGNEQFFGPGTRLTVL.

The chain employs TRBV21-1 and TRBJ2-1; TRBD2, as called in the table, went unchecked against the DNA. TRBV21-1 is an annotated pseudogene. The length of the CDR3 is 17 residues. This CDR3 is CASSKRSREDSYNEQFF. The CDR3 DNA reads TGTGCCAGCAGCAAACGTAGTCGGGAGGACTCCTACAATGAGCAGTTCTTC.

Points on this clone: Relative to the germline gene, one junction end is altered; a read error may explain this. The chain joins TRBV7-7 to TRBJ2-1; tentatively, D is TRBD2 (5 bases). The CDR3 consists of 17 residues. The germline V gene encodes CDR1 SSHAT and CDR2 FNYEAQ (reference sequence). The CDR3 DNA is TGTGCTAGCAGCCCCTATCGGACGGGGAGCTCCTACAATGAGCAGTTCTTC. Its protein is CASSPYRTGSSYNEQFF.

The chain is built from TRBV5-4 and TRBJ2-7; the D is unclear. The V gene's germline CDR1 is SGHNT and CDR2 YYREEE (reference sequence). The length of the CDR3 is 13 residues. V gave up 1 base and J gave up 5 bases, with 10 bases separating them. CDR3 coding DNA: TGTGCCAGCAGCTTGCGACGTGAGGACGAGCAGTACTTC. Its translation is CASSLRREDEQYF.

The chain couples TRBV30 to TRBJ1-5; TRBD1 aligns across 9 bases. V trimming: 5 bases; J trimming: 2 bases; junction bases outside the gene matches: 7. This CDR3 region has 15 residues. CDR1 and CDR2 (germline): GTSNPN, SVGIG (reference sequence). CDR3 sequence reads: CAWAPGQGGNQPQHF. The CDR3 DNA reads as TGTGCCTGGGCCCCGGGACAGGGTGGCAATCAGCCCCAGCATTTT.

V and J are TRBV19 and TRBJ1-3; 8 nucleotides align to TRBD1. V lost 5 bases and J lost 4; bases outside the gene matches: 7. Germline V CDR1 and CDR2: LNHDA, SQIVND (reference sequence). The CDR3 contains 15 residues. The CDR3 DNA follows: TGTGCCAGTAGTGGACAGGGTATTAGAGGAAACACCATATATTTT. Translated, it gives CASSGQGIRGNTIYF.

This clone was picked up a small number of times. This sequence joins TRBV11-3 and TRBJ1-1; TRBD1 matches 11 bases. V shed 5 bases and J 9 bases; nucleotides not matched to a gene: 5. This CDR3 has 13 amino acids. Germline assignment: CDR1 SGHNT and CDR2 YENEEA. CDR3 sequence: CASSLGTGGKAFF. CDR3 coding DNA: TGTGCCAGCAGCCTTGGGACAGGGGGTAAAGCTTTCTTT.

This clone was recorded only once. The chain carries TRBV7-3 and TRBJ2-5; D may be TRBD1 (6 bases). The germline gives CDR1 SGHTA, CDR2 FQGTGA. Trimming stripped 1 base from V and 5 bases from J, with 14 bases between. This CDR3 is 15 amino acids long. The CDR3 region is CASSLMTGHRETQYF. The CDR3 coding sequence is TGTGCCAGCAGCTTAATGACAGGCCATAGGGAGACCCAGTACTTC.

V usage is TRBV6-5 and J usage is TRBJ2-2; perhaps TRBD2 as D (5 bases). Germline loops: CDR1 MNHEY, CDR2 SVGAGI. The CDR3 extends over 12 amino acids. V shed 7 bases and J shed 8 bases, with 11 bases lying between them. CDR3 DNA: TGTGCCAGCATAGGGTCGGGGGGGGAGCTGTTTTTT. Translating it yields CASIGSGGELFF.

This rearrangement joins TRBV5-1 to TRBJ2-2; 9 nucleotides align to TRBD1. CDR3 length: 15 residues. The J segment lost 7 bases and the V segment lost 5 bases, leaving 9 bases of the junction unmatched. CDR1 is SGHRS and CDR2 is YFSETQ in the germline V gene. In DNA form, the CDR3 reads TGCGCCAGCAGTACCACCGGGACAGGGAACGGGGAGCTGTTTTTT. Translated, it gives CASSTTGTGNGELFF.

The chain links TRBV15 to TRBJ2-1; the match to TRBD1 covers 10 bases. With 1 base clipped from V and 4 bases from J, the junction kept 7 bases outside the gene matches. The length of the CDR3 is 17 residues. Germline V gene data show CDR1 as LNHNV and CDR2 as YYDKDF (reference sequence). CDR3: CATSRVPGTGVYNEQFF. As DNA, the CDR3 is TGTGCCACCAGCAGAGTCCCCGGGACAGGGGTTTACAATGAGCAGTTCTTC.

The V gene is TRBV12-5, the J gene TRBJ2-5, with TRBD2 identical over 14 bases. Germline values: CDR1 LGHNT, CDR2 FRNRAP. The length of the CDR3 is 16 residues. V lost 1 base to trimming and J lost 2 bases; unmatched junction nucleotides: 0. CDR3 residues: CASGLGLAGGQETQYF. DNA of the CDR3: TGTGCTAGTGGTTTGGGACTAGCGGGAGGGCAAGAGACCCAGTACTTC.

This chain links TRBV12-3 or TRBV12-4 with TRBJ2-2; D not certain. The germline V and J ends were trimmed by 5 bases and 2 bases, with 6 bases remaining between them. This CDR3 spans 13 amino acids. The CDR3 nucleotides read TGTGCCAGCAGTGACATAAACACCGGGGAGCTGTTTTTT. It encodes CASSDINTGELFF.

This clone occurred a few times. The chain couples TRBV7-9 to TRBJ1-4, with 8 positions matching TRBD1. V was clipped by 5 bases and J by 0 bases; unmatched bases: 8. The CDR3 runs to 17 residues. CDR1 and CDR2 from the germline V gene are SEHNR and FQNEAQ (reference sequence). The CDR3 DNA reads TGTGCCAGCAGCCCTGGACAGGGAAGTACAACTAATGAAAAACTGTTTTTT. It yields the protein CASSPGQGSTTNEKLFF.

This chain connects TRBV5-4 to TRBJ2-7, with a tentative D call TRBD1 (5 bases). The CDR3 runs 13 residues. The V gene lost 1 base and the J gene lost 4 bases, with 9 bases spanning the gap. From germline, CDR1 is SGHNT and CDR2 YYREEE (reference sequence). The CDR3 loop reads CASSLSGFYEQYF. The DNA for the CDR3 is TGTGCCAGCAGCTTGTCAGGGTTTTACGAGCAGTACTTC.

The rearrangement uses TRBV7-3 and TRBJ1-2; perhaps TRBD1 as D (5 bases). The CDR3 runs to 13 residues. Germline V gene lookup returns CDR1 SGHTA and CDR2 FQGTGA. The ends were cut back, 6 bases at V and 7 bases at J, with 15 bases in the middle. The DNA for the CDR3 is TGTGCCAGCAGTCCAGGGTCGGGGGGTGGCTACACCTTC. Protein: CASSPGSGGGYTF.

V is TRBV2 and J is TRBJ1-4; no clear D. The CDR3 contains 14 residues. The V gene lost 1 base and the J gene lost 8 bases, with 11 bases spanning the gap. Germline V lookup: CDR1 SNHLY, CDR2 FYNNEI. The chain's CDR3 is CASSEGRSREKLFF. DNA for the CDR3: TGTGCCAGCAGTGAAGGACGGTCGAGGGAAAAACTGTTTTTT.

The chain couples TRBV29-1 to TRBJ1-2, with D uncertain. V lost 0 bases and J lost 2, with 10 bases in between. Germline-derived CDR1 and CDR2 are SQVTM and ANQGSEA. The CDR3 length is 14 residues. CDR3 loop: CSVEDLESNYGYTF. In nucleotides, the CDR3 is TGCAGCGTTGAAGATCTTGAGTCAAACTATGGCTACACCTTC.

This clone was found once. This chain uses TRBV21-1 with TRBJ1-5; the tabulated D call, TRBD1, remains unverified against the DNA. TRBV21-1 is noted as a pseudogene. There are 15 residues in the CDR3. Written as DNA, the CDR3 is TGTGCCAGCAGCACCAGGGGGTTGAGCAATCAGCCCCAGCATTTT. Translating gives CASSTRGLSNQPQHF.

The chain combines TRBV5-1 with TRBJ2-5; weak D call: TRBD1 (5 bases). CDR3 size: 14 residues. Trimming took 3 bases from V and 2 from J, leaving 11 bases between them. Germline V gives CDR1 SGHRS, CDR2 YFSETQ. CDR3 nucleotides: TGCGCCAGCAGCTCCCAGGGTGCGCAAGAGACCCAGTACTTC. Its translation is CASSSQGAQETQYF.